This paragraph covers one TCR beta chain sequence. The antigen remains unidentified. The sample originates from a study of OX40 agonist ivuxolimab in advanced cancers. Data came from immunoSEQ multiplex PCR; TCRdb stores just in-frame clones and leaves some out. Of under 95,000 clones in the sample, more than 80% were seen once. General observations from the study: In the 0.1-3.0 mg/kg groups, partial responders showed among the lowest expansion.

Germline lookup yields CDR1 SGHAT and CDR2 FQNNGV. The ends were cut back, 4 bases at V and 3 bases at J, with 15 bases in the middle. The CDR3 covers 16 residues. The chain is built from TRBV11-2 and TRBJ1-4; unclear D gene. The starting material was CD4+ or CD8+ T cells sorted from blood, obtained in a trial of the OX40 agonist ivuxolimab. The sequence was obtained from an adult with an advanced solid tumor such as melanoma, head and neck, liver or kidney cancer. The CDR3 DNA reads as TGTGCCAGCAGCTACATTCCGGGGAGGTCTAATGAAAAACTGTTTTTT. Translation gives CASSYIPGRSNEKLFF.